Listed below are T cell receptor beta chains from one sample, sequenced in a study of T cell repertoires in cytomegalovirus infection. TCRdb reprocessed the reads via MiXCR and lists one record per CDR3 protein. The sample contains about 470,000 distinct CDR3 sequences, about two fifths of which appear only once. These TCRs' antigens remain unknown. This specimen consisted of cultured PBMCs, obtained from culture after CMV antigen stimulation. These receptors were collected from a human donor in good health (CMV status not recorded). Some clones in this sample may be carry-over from other donors' samples. The CDR3 runs from the conserved cysteine through the conserved F or W. D genes are given only for firm matches. Clone size is shown for a subset of rows, as once, few, many or a class of expanded clone.

size	V	D	J	CDR3	DNA
NA	TRBV7-8	NA	TRBJ2-1	CASSGFVNPYNEQFF	TGTGCCAGCAGCGGATTCGTTAACCCCTACAATGAGCAGTTCTTC
few	TRBV6-2/TRBV6-3	NA	TRBJ2-1	CASSYRRYEQFF	TGTGCCAGCAGTTACCGGAGGTATGAGCAGTTCTTC
NA	TRBV12-3/TRBV12-4	NA	TRBJ1-2	CASSFMSTMGYTF	TGTGCCAGCAGTTTTATGTCTACTATGGGCTACACCTTC
NA	TRBV5-5	NA	TRBJ1-4	CASSSGTGQPGEKLFF	TGTGCCAGCAGCTCGGGAACAGGGCAGCCCGGTGAAAAACTGTTTTTT
NA	TRBV20-1	TRBD1	TRBJ2-7	CSAPWDRGYEQYF	TGCAGTGCTCCATGGGACAGGGGTTACGAGCAGTACTTC
NA	TRBV12-3/TRBV12-4	NA	TRBJ1-5	CASSLGGNGQPQHF	TGTGCCAGCAGTCTCGGAGGTAACGGACAGCCCCAGCATTTT
NA	TRBV7-2	NA	TRBJ1-4	CASSLRVYGEKLFF	TGTGCCAGCAGCTTACGGGTTTACGGTGAAAAACTGTTTTTT
NA	TRBV4-1	NA	TRBJ2-1	CASSRLGRLSYNEQFF	TGCGCCAGCAGCCGTCTGGGTAGGCTTTCCTACAATGAGCAGTTCTTC
NA	TRBV7-6	NA	TRBJ1-4	CASSPTRQENEKLFF	TGTGCCAGCAGCCCCACCAGACAGGAAAATGAAAAACTGTTTTTT
many	TRBV11-2	NA	TRBJ1-1	CASSLVRGHTEAFF	TGTGCCAGCAGCTTAGTAAGGGGACACACTGAAGCTTTCTTT
few	TRBV19	NA	TRBJ1-5	CASSTPQPWQPQHF	TGTGCCAGTAGTACCCCCCAACCGTGGCAGCCCCAGCATTTT
few	TRBV7-6	NA	TRBJ2-1	CASSSYGTSNEQFF	TGTGCCAGCAGCTCCTACGGGACATCCAATGAGCAGTTCTTC
once	TRBV7-2	TRBD1	TRBJ2-6	CASSPGQGLSGANVLTF	TGTGCCAGCAGCCCGGGACAGGGATTGTCTGGGGCCAACGTCCTGACTTTC
NA	TRBV20-1	TRBD1	TRBJ2-3	CTGYGGTGDTQYF	TGCACCGGCTATGGGGGGACAGGGGATACGCAGTATTTT
few	TRBV7-8	TRBD2	TRBJ2-5	CASSLDGGGVETQYF	TGTGCCAGCAGCTTAGATGGCGGGGGGGTGGAGACCCAGTACTTC
NA	TRBV11-3	TRBD2	TRBJ2-1	CASSPRTSGGVYNEQFF	TGTGCCAGCAGCCCAAGGACTAGCGGGGGGGTATACAATGAGCAGTTCTTC
once	TRBV20-1	NA	TRBJ2-3	CSAAGYSSTDTQYF	TGCAGTGCTGCCGGATATAGTAGCACAGATACGCAGTATTTT
NA	TRBV7-9	NA	TRBJ2-2	CASSGRGKELFF	TGTGCCAGCAGCGGCCGGGGGAAGGAGCTGTTTTTT
NA	TRBV7-2	TRBD2	TRBJ2-2	CASSRGLAGRNTGELFF	TGTGCCAGCAGCCGGGGACTAGCGGGGAGGAACACCGGGGAGCTGTTTTTT
NA	TRBV7-6	TRBD2	TRBJ2-1	CASSLTSGRVNEQFF	TGTGCCAGCAGCTTGACTAGCGGGAGGGTTAATGAGCAGTTCTTC
many	TRBV7-2	TRBD1	TRBJ2-7	CASSFRDRSGEQYF	TGTGCCAGCAGCTTCCGGGACAGGTCGGGCGAGCAGTACTTC
NA	TRBV7-2	NA	TRBJ1-1	CASSHTTGMNTEAFF	TGTGCCAGCAGCCACACGACAGGAATGAACACTGAAGCTTTCTTT
NA	TRBV7-9	NA	TRBJ1-1	CASIPQGRMNTEAFF	TGTGCCAGCATCCCACAAGGGCGAATGAACACTGAAGCTTTCTTT
few	TRBV7-6	NA	TRBJ2-2	CASSLQQDLIGELFF	TGTGCCAGCAGCTTGCAGCAGGATCTTATAGGGGAGCTGTTTTTT
NA	TRBV27	NA	TRBJ1-1	CASRWAGGNTEAFF	TGTGCCAGCCGATGGGCCGGTGGAAACACTGAAGCTTTCTTT
NA	TRBV7-9	NA	TRBJ2-3	CASGQVPDTQYF	TGTGCCAGCGGTCAGGTCCCAGATACGCAGTATTTT
few	TRBV6-1	TRBD2	TRBJ2-7	CASRGLAGVSYEQYF	TGTGCCAGCAGGGGACTAGCGGGGGTCTCCTACGAGCAGTACTTC
NA	TRBV5-4	NA	TRBJ2-1	CASSLLGGSPYNEQFF	TGTGCCAGCAGCTTATTAGGGGGTAGTCCCTACAATGAGCAGTTCTTC
few	TRBV7-2	TRBD2	TRBJ2-7	CASSLVGWTSGGAEQYF	TGTGCCAGCAGCTTAGTGGGGTGGACTAGCGGGGGGGCCGAGCAGTACTTC
few	TRBV7-2	NA	TRBJ2-5	CASSRGATETQYF	TGTGCCAGCAGCCGAGGGGCCACGGAGACCCAGTACTTC
few	TRBV19	TRBD2	TRBJ2-5	CASSMSTSEGETQYF	TGTGCCAGTAGTATGTCGACTAGCGAAGGAGAGACCCAGTACTTC
NA	TRBV6-6	TRBD1	TRBJ2-1	CASSHTDRGNMNEQFF	TGTGCCAGCAGTCATACCGACAGGGGAAATATGAATGAGCAGTTCTTC
NA	TRBV6-6	TRBD2	TRBJ2-7	CATRGLAGGYEQYF	TGTGCCACCCGGGGACTAGCGGGGGGCTACGAGCAGTACTTC
NA	TRBV15	NA	TRBJ1-2	CATSRDRAVHYGYTF	TGTGCCACCAGCAGAGATCGGGCGGTCCACTATGGCTACACCTTC
few	TRBV10-3	NA	TRBJ1-1	CAIRDSTEAFF	TGTGCCATCAGGGACAGCACTGAAGCTTTCTTT
NA	TRBV20-1	NA	TRBJ2-2	CSARPSSGVVQTGELFF	TGCAGTGCTAGACCTTCGTCAGGGGTAGTGCAAACCGGGGAGCTGTTTTTT
few	TRBV7-8	TRBD2	TRBJ2-1	CASSLRLAGALEQFF	TGTGCCAGCAGCTTACGGCTAGCGGGGGCGTTGGAGCAGTTCTTC
NA	TRBV6-2/TRBV6-3	NA	TRBJ1-1	CASSYSGGGAEAFF	TGTGCCAGCAGTTACAGCGGCGGAGGGGCTGAAGCTTTCTTT
few	TRBV12-3/TRBV12-4	NA	TRBJ2-7	CASSSKGSDIGVEQYF	TGTGCCAGCAGCTCAAAGGGGAGCGATATTGGAGTCGAGCAGTACTTC
NA	TRBV19	NA	TRBJ1-1	CASSIDVSAEAFF	TGTGCCAGTAGTATAGATGTGAGCGCTGAAGCTTTCTTT
NA	TRBV20-1	NA	TRBJ2-3	CSATAPRRHTQYF	TGCAGTGCCACGGCCCCCCGTCGACATACGCAGTATTTT
many	TRBV7-2	TRBD1	TRBJ1-1	CASSLRQGAATEAFF	TGTGCCAGCAGCTTGAGACAGGGGGCCGCGACTGAAGCTTTCTTT
NA	TRBV15	NA	TRBJ2-7	CATLQGRYEQYF	TGTGCCACCCTACAGGGTCGCTACGAGCAGTACTTC
NA	TRBV7-9	NA	TRBJ2-7	CASSLAAAAYEQYF	TGTGCCAGCAGCTTAGCGGCGGCAGCCTACGAGCAGTACTTC
NA	TRBV5-8	TRBD1	TRBJ1-6	CASSLVYVRGSAPLHF	TGTGCCAGCAGCTTGGTTTACGTCAGGGGGAGCGCACCCCTCCACTTT
few	TRBV7-2	TRBD2	TRBJ2-1	CASSLGGGYGNEQFF	TGTGCCAGCAGCTTAGGCGGGGGATATGGCAATGAGCAGTTCTTC
NA	TRBV7-9	NA	TRBJ1-4	CASSLLVTGMGEKLFF	TGTGCCAGCAGCTTGTTGGTTACAGGGATGGGAGAAAAACTGTTTTTT
NA	TRBV7-2	NA	TRBJ1-4	CASSRGQGEKLFF	TGTGCCAGCAGCCGCGGACAAGGGGAAAAACTGTTTTTT
few	TRBV7-9	NA	TRBJ2-1	CASSRPGAWGGDEQFF	TGTGCCAGCAGCCGCCCTGGTGCTTGGGGTGGCGATGAGCAGTTCTTC
few	TRBV19	NA	TRBJ1-1	CASSGRRGWENTEAFF	TGTGCCAGTAGTGGGCGGAGGGGCTGGGAGAACACTGAAGCTTTCTTT
NA	TRBV25-1	TRBD2	TRBJ2-3	CASSEPLRGGNTDTQYF	TGTGCCAGCAGTGAACCCCTCCGGGGGGGCAACACAGATACGCAGTATTTT